Shown below are 24 T cell receptor beta chains from a single sample sequenced in a study of blood T cell repertoires in COVID-19. The table came from immunoSEQ multiplex PCR; TCRdb's copy has only in-frame clones and leaves some out. Of 150,000 to 200,000 clones listed, about 77% are singletons. The sample comprised PBMCs or T cells enriched from blood (not recorded which). Every receptor here comes from a woman aged 50 to 60 with acute COVID-19.

The CDR3 coding sequence is TGTGCCAGCACCCATCTCGGTGAGGTAAATCAGCCCCAGCATTTT. Protein product: CASTHLGEVNQPQHF. J is TRBJ1-5 and V is TRBV6-1; D gene unclear. Germline CDR1 and CDR2: MNHNS and SASEGT. CDR3 size: 15 residues. Trimming pared 7 bases from V and 4 bases from J, leaving 17 bases between.

This chain connects TRBV28 to TRBJ1-4; TRBD1 aligns across 7 bases. The CDR3 consists of 16 residues. Germline assignment: CDR1 MDHEN and CDR2 SYDVKM. Trimming took 5 bases from V and 3 from J; bases not matched to a gene: 9. The CDR3 region is CASSPSQGRANEKLFF. The CDR3 nucleotides read TGTGCCAGCAGTCCGTCACAGGGGAGAGCTAATGAAAAACTGTTTTTT.

This clone occurred a few times. This chain links TRBV7-2 with TRBJ2-7; the match to TRBD2 covers 12 bases. This CDR3 comprises 16 residues. Germline V CDR1 and CDR2: SGHTA, FQGNSA. After removal of 3 bases from V and 2 bases from J, the junction contained 5 bases not matched to a gene. The CDR3 nucleotides are TGTGCCAGCAGCTTGGGGTCTAGCGGGGGGGCCTACGAGCAGTACGTC. Translating it yields CASSLGSSGGAYEQYV.

J is TRBJ2-7 and V is TRBV7-2, with no clear D. V was pared by 0 bases and J by 5 bases, with 17 bases between. The CDR3 runs 16 residues. Germline V CDR1 and CDR2: SGHTA, FQGNSA. CDR3 region: CASSLARSDSLHEQYV. For the CDR3, the DNA is TGTGCCAGCAGCTTAGCGCGCAGCGATAGCCTACACGAGCAGTACGTC.

The chain has TRBV9 and TRBJ1-1; 9 bases agree with TRBD1. The CDR3 is 14 amino acids. In germline, CDR1 is SGDLS, CDR2 YYNGEE. V trimming: 0 bases; J trimming: 8 bases; junction bases outside the gene matches: 5. CDR3 in DNA: TGTGCCAGCAGCGTAGACGGACAGGGGCCCGAAGCTTTCTTT. Its translation is CASSVDGQGPEAFF. The entire variable domain, with the rest obtained from reference TRBV9 and TRBJ1-1, is as follows: DSGVTQTPKHLITATGQRVTLRCSPRSGDLSVYWYQQSLDQGLQFLIQYYNGEERAKGNILERFSAQQFPDLHSELNLSSLELGDSALYFCASSVDGQGPEAFFGQGTRLTVV.

This chain links TRBV20-1 with TRBJ1-6, with a tentative D call TRBD1 (6 bases). V shed 3 bases and J shed 4 bases, with 13 bases lying between them. Germline CDR1 is DFQATT and CDR2 is SNEGSKA (reference sequence). CDR3 size: 15 residues. The CDR3 DNA follows: TGCAGTGCTAGTACGGTCAGGGGATATAATTCACCCCTCCACTTT. It is translated as CSASTVRGYNSPLHF.

V and J are TRBV28 and TRBJ1-4, with 9 positions matching TRBD1. V dropped 4 bases and J dropped 8; count of bases not matched to a gene: 11. Germline V gene lookup returns CDR1 MDHEN and CDR2 SYDVKM. CDR3 length: 16 amino acids. The CDR3 nucleotides read TGTGCCAGCAGTTCGCCGGGACAGGGCATAGGGGAAAAACTGTTTTTT. Amino acids: CASSSPGQGIGEKLFF. The full variable domain, in which reference TRBV28 and TRBJ1-4 provide the parts outside the CDR3, is DVKVTQSSRYLVKRTGEKVFLECVQDMDHENMFWYRQDPGLGLRLIYFSYDVKMKEKGDIPEGYSVSREKKERFSLILESASTNQTSMYLCASSSPGQGIGEKLFFGSGTQLSVL.

The chain has TRBV19 and TRBJ1-2; D gene uncertain. The CDR3 is 12 amino acids. Trimming left V 5 bases short and J 7 bases short, with 11 bases between. Germline values: CDR1 LNHDA, CDR2 SQIVND (reference sequence). CDR3 sequence reads: CASSPGVGGYTF. In nucleotides, the CDR3 is TGTGCCAGTAGTCCCGGAGTCGGTGGCTACACCTTC.

The gene calls are TRBV6-4 and TRBJ2-3; 11 bases are shared with TRBD2. The germline CDR1 and CDR2 sequences are MRHNA and SNTAGT. V dropped 4 bases and J dropped 4; count of bases not matched to a gene: 10. The CDR3 spans 17 residues. CDR3 in DNA: TGTGCCAGCAGTGTCCTGCTAGCGGGGGGAAGGGCAGATACGCAGTATTTT. This translates into CASSVLLAGGRADTQYF.

The chain couples TRBV4-3 to TRBJ2-1, with D tentatively TRBD2 (5 bases). The CDR3 is 15 residues long. In germline, CDR1 is LGHNA, CDR2 YSLEER. V lost 4 bases, J lost 0 bases, and 10 bases lay in between. CDR3 sequence: CASSLNRDSYNEQFF. The CDR3 region has the DNA TGCGCCAGCAGCCTGAACCGGGACTCCTACAATGAGCAGTTCTTC.

V and J are TRBV30 and TRBJ1-1; D gene uncertain. V gave up 3 bases and J gave up 5 bases, with 10 bases separating them. The germline CDR1 and CDR2 sequences are GTSNPN and SVGIG (reference sequence). The CDR3 contains 12 residues. The chain's CDR3 is CAWRRTGTEAFF. CDR3 bases: TGTGCCTGGAGGAGGACGGGAACTGAAGCTTTCTTT.

The chain recombines TRBV6-5 with TRBJ1-1; D perhaps matches TRBD1 (5 bases). The length of the CDR3 is 14 residues. Looked up from germline, CDR1 is MNHEY and CDR2 is SVGAGI. V dropped 6 bases and J dropped 1 base, with 12 bases sitting between them. DNA for the CDR3: TGTGCCAGCAGAGACAACAGGCGGAACACTGAAGCTTTCTTT. Translation: CASRDNRRNTEAFF.

The chain joins TRBV28 to TRBJ2-3, with 7 nucleotides matching TRBD1. This CDR3 has 14 residues. Germline V CDR1 and CDR2: MDHEN, SYDVKM. V dropped 2 bases and J dropped 4; count of bases not matched to a gene: 3. The CDR3 DNA sequence: TGTGCCAGCAGTTTAATTCAGGGGGCAGATACGCAGTATTTT. Its protein product is CASSLIQGADTQYF.

This sequence joins TRBV11-2 and TRBJ2-1, with 11 bases lining up with TRBD2. The CDR3 spans 15 residues. Looked up from germline, CDR1 is SGHAT and CDR2 is FQNNGV. J was trimmed by 2 bases and V by 4 bases; bases with no gene match: 1. CDR3: CASSSSGGTYNEQFF. The CDR3 DNA is TGTGCCAGCAGCTCTAGCGGGGGGACCTACAATGAGCAGTTCTTC.

The gene calls are TRBV30 and TRBJ1-3, with D uncertain. Trimming took 8 bases from V and 2 from J, leaving 10 bases between them. The CDR3 is 12 amino acids. From germline, CDR1 is GTSNPN and CDR2 SVGIG (reference sequence). CDR3 sequence (DNA): TGTGCCCGAGAAAATCCTGGAAACACCATATATTTT. As protein: CARENPGNTIYF.

This chain uses TRBV29-1 with TRBJ2-3; 13 bases agree with TRBD2. Per the germline V gene, CDR1 is SQVTM and CDR2 is ANQGSEA. The CDR3 loop spans 14 amino acids. Trimming removed 7 bases from V and 5 bases from J; junction bases left unmatched: 6. The CDR3 is CSARLAGGGDTQYF. In nucleotides, the CDR3 is TGCAGCGCGAGACTAGCGGGGGGTGGAGATACGCAGTATTTT.

The count of this clone is one. V and J are TRBV27 and TRBJ2-6, with 7 bases fitting TRBD1. CDR1 is MNHEY and CDR2 is SMNVEV in the germline V gene (reference sequence). This CDR3 spans 18 amino acids. Trimming at V came to 2 bases and at J to 0 bases, leaving 7 bases not matched to a gene. DNA for the CDR3: TGTGCCAGCAGTTTAACAGGGGAGCTTCCCTCTGGGGCCAACGTCCTGACTTTC. Translation: CASSLTGELPSGANVLTF.

The chain carries TRBV3-1 (or the pseudogene TRBV3-2) and TRBJ2-3, with D maybe TRBD2 (6 bases). This CDR3 contains 14 residues. Trimming removed 1 base from V and 3 bases from J, with 8 bases in between. The germline gives CDR1 LGHDT, CDR2 YNNKEL (reference sequence). CDR3 amino acids: CASSQAEGTDTQYF. The CDR3 DNA reads as TGTGCCAGCAGCCAAGCGGAGGGAACAGATACGCAGTATTTT.

This clone was observed a few times. The rearrangement links TRBV24-1 to TRBJ2-2; 8 bases agree with TRBD1. V lost 5 bases and J lost 5; bases outside the gene matches: 9. This CDR3 contains 16 residues. Germline CDR1 reads KGHDR; CDR2 reads SFDVKD. In DNA form, the CDR3 reads TGTGCCACCAGTGGACAAACAGGGGGGTGGACCGGGGAGCTGTTTTTT. Protein: CATSGQTGGWTGELFF.

The chain links TRBV5-8 to TRBJ1-1; no reliable D call. The CDR3 runs 12 residues. In germline, CDR1 is SGHTS, CDR2 YDEGEE. The ends were cut back, 6 bases at V and 2 bases at J, with 8 bases in the middle. The CDR3 is CASKLENTEAFF. The CDR3 DNA is TGTGCCAGCAAATTAGAAAACACTGAAGCTTTCTTT.

The V call is TRBV5-4, the J call TRBJ2-5; 10 bases map to TRBD2. This CDR3 is built from 15 residues. Germline CDR1 reads SGHNT; CDR2 reads YYREEE (reference sequence). Losses at the gene ends were 2 bases for V and 0 bases for J; bases not matched to a gene: 1. Here the CDR3 DNA reads TGTGCCAGCAGCTTAGCGGGGGGGAACCAAGAGACCCAGTACTTC. Translating it yields CASSLAGGNQETQYF.

The chain has TRBV4-3 and TRBJ1-2; 8 bases agree with TRBD1. V gave up 4 bases and J gave up 7 bases; unmatched junction bases: 11. Germline V lookup: CDR1 LGHNA, CDR2 YSLEER. This CDR3 comprises 15 residues. CDR3 amino acids: CASSLSTQGAGGYTF. CDR3 sequence (DNA): TGCGCCAGCAGCCTCTCAACCCAGGGGGCCGGTGGCTACACCTTC.

This sequence joins TRBV6-1 and TRBJ2-5, with D maybe TRBD1 (5 bases). CDR1 is MNHNS, CDR2 SASEGT, per germline. V dropped 4 bases and J dropped 8 bases, with 26 bases sitting between them. The CDR3 loop spans 17 amino acids. For the CDR3, the DNA is TGTGCCAGCAGTGGGGGAAGGGGCGGCGATGGAGAAGGAACCCAGTACTTC. Protein: CASSGGRGGDGEGTQYF.

The rearrangement uses TRBV25-1 and TRBJ1-1, with D possibly being TRBD1 (6 bases). The CDR3 runs 11 residues. Germline CDR1 is MGHDK and CDR2 is SYGVNS. CDR3 DNA sequence: TGTGCGACAGGCGTGGCCACTGAAGCTTTCTTT. It specifies CATGVATEAFF.